Below, 22 T cell receptor beta chains from the same sample are listed, as sequenced in a study of OX40 agonist ivuxolimab in advanced cancers. Here immunoSEQ multiplex PCR was the method, and the copy in TCRdb shows in-frame clones only, minus some. This table has about 80,000 clones, 94% appearing once. The sequencing here drew on CD4+ or CD8+ T cells sorted from blood, taken in a trial of the OX40 agonist ivuxolimab. The receptors were gathered from an adult with an advanced solid tumor such as melanoma, head and neck, liver or kidney cancer.

In regard to this clone: This is likely an artifact of a read error, given a far larger clone one base away. Other DNA sequences in this sample translate to the same CDR3. The chain joins TRBV4-1 to TRBJ1-5; D is possibly TRBD1 (5 bases). Trimming left V 3 bases short and J 3 bases short, with 12 bases between. Germline-derived CDR1 and CDR2 are MGHRA and YSYEKL. The CDR3 runs to 15 residues. The CDR3 region is CASSQEAGNNQPQHF. The CDR3 bases are TGCGCCAGCAGCCAGGAAGCAGGGAACAATCAGCCCCAGCATTTT.

This clone was counted once. The chain couples TRBV5-8 to TRBJ1-1; no definite D call. Germline CDR1 is SGHTS and CDR2 is YDEGEE. This CDR3 contains 15 residues. Between the trimmed V and J ends, which lost 3 bases and 3 bases, there was a span of 15 bases. For the CDR3, the DNA is TGTGCCAGCAGCTGGATTCATCCAGGAGACACTGAAGCTTTCTTT. This codes for CASSWIHPGDTEAFF.

The V and J genes are TRBV2 and TRBJ2-7; D perhaps matches TRBD2 (6 bases). Germline V CDR1 and CDR2: SNHLY, FYNNEI. CDR3 length: 17 amino acids. Deletions cut 2 bases from V and 3 bases from J, with 20 bases between. CDR3: CASSEYLAYLGGYEQYF. The CDR3 DNA follows: TGTGCCAGCAGTGAATATCTGGCGTACCTGGGGGGCTACGAGCAGTACTTC.

V and J are TRBV11-2 and TRBJ2-5; possibly TRBD1 for D (5 bases). Germline CDR1 SGHAT, CDR2 FQNNGV. Trimming took 3 bases from V and 2 from J, leaving 19 bases between them. The CDR3 sequence is 17 residues long. DNA of the CDR3: TGTGCCAGCAGCTTTGGTCAGGGAACGAAAATTCAAGAGACCCAGTACTTC. Translating it yields CASSFGQGTKIQETQYF.

This clone was picked up one time. The V call is TRBV29-1, the J call TRBJ2-1; TRBD1 is a possible D gene (5 bases). Trimming stripped 4 bases from V and 4 bases from J, with 17 bases between. The CDR3 totals 15 residues. Germline CDR1 reads SQVTM; CDR2 reads ANQGSEA. The DNA of the CDR3 is TGCAGCGTTGTCGATCGTCAGGGTGTGTACAATGAGCAGTTCTTC. Translating it yields CSVVDRQGVYNEQFF.

V gene TRBV13 combines with J gene TRBJ2-7, with TRBD2 identical over 9 bases. Per germline, CDR1 PRHDT and CDR2 FYEKMQ (reference sequence). CDR3 length: 15 residues. After removal of 5 bases from V and 1 base from J, the junction contained 6 bases not matched to a gene. The CDR3 is CASSPGAGGSYEQYF. For the CDR3, the DNA is TGTGCCAGCAGCCCCGGGGCGGGAGGGTCCTACGAGCAGTACTTC.

The chain uses TRBV9 and TRBJ2-5; no clear D gene. Between the trimmed V and J ends, which lost 4 bases and 5 bases, there was a span of 15 bases. Per germline, CDR1 SGDLS and CDR2 YYNGEE. The CDR3 length is 14 residues. The CDR3 protein is CASSPVGPGETQYF. In nucleotides, the CDR3 is TGTGCCAGCAGCCCAGTCGGGCCCGGGGAGACCCAGTACTTC.

J is TRBJ2-1 and V is TRBV30; TRBD2 matches at 12 bases. The CDR3 covers 13 residues. CDR1 and CDR2 from the germline V gene are GTSNPN and SVGIG (reference sequence). V dropped 3 bases and J dropped 9; count of bases not matched to a gene: 3. The CDR3 loop reads CAWRASGRGEQFF. CDR3 coding DNA: TGTGCCTGGAGGGCTAGCGGGAGGGGTGAGCAGTTCTTC.

The CDR3 region is CASSSSRQSPGTASYEQYF. The CDR3 region has the DNA TGTGCCAGCAGTTCATCAAGACAATCCCCCGGGACAGCTTCTTACGAGCAGTACTTC. This chain connects TRBV27 to TRBJ2-7; 7 bases agree with TRBD1. CDR3 size: 19 residues. Germline V lookup: CDR1 MNHEY, CDR2 SMNVEV (reference sequence). The V and J ends lost 4 bases and 4 bases, in that order; junction bases with no gene match: 22.

V and J are TRBV13 and TRBJ1-6; 9 bases are a match to TRBD1. From germline, CDR1 is PRHDT and CDR2 FYEKMQ (reference sequence). The V and J ends lost 1 base and 5 bases, in that order; junction bases with no gene match: 6. The CDR3 has 17 residues. The CDR3 loop is CASSLAGTGIDNSPLHF. DNA for the CDR3: TGTGCCAGCAGCTTAGCCGGGACAGGGATTGATAATTCACCCCTCCACTTT.

The rearrangement joins TRBV6-7 to TRBJ1-2; a weak D match, TRBD1 (6 bases). TRBV6-7 is assigned to the ORF class and has an uncertain function. CDR3 length equals 14 residues. Trimming shortened V by 4 bases and J by 4 bases, and 13 bases separated the two germline ends. CDR3 region: CASSFGRDTYGYTF. CDR3 coding DNA: TGTGCCAGCAGTTTCGGCAGGGACACCTATGGCTACACCTTC.

The chain combines TRBV14 with TRBJ2-5; no clear D. The germline V and J ends were trimmed by 0 bases and 7 bases, with 9 bases remaining between them. The CDR3 extends over 13 amino acids. Germline-derived CDR1 and CDR2 are SGHDN and FVKESK. The CDR3 DNA is TGTGCCAGCAGCCAAGATAGCCTGGGGACCCAGTACTTC. Translated, it gives CASSQDSLGTQYF.

The chain carries TRBV19 and TRBJ2-7; 10 nucleotides match TRBD2. The ends lost 1 base at V and 3 bases at J; junction bases unmatched: 6. Germline V gene data show CDR1 as LNHDA and CDR2 as SQIVND (reference sequence). The CDR3 is made up of 16 amino acids. CDR3 in DNA: TGTGCCAGTAGTATAGGGGGTCTAGCGGGAGACTACGAGCAGTACTTC. This codes for CASSIGGLAGDYEQYF.

This clone was seen once. The chain couples TRBV7-9 to TRBJ2-5; the match to TRBD1 covers 7 bases. CDR1 is SEHNR, CDR2 FQNEAQ, per germline (reference sequence). The CDR3 has 14 residues. With 3 bases clipped from V and 3 bases from J, the junction kept 4 bases outside the gene matches. CDR3 coding DNA: TGTGCCAGCAGCTTGGACAGGACCGAAGAGACCCAGTACTTC. Protein: CASSLDRTEETQYF.

The chain uses TRBV5-4 and TRBJ1-1, with TRBD1 as a possible D gene (6 bases). V was pared by 3 bases and J by 5 bases, with 8 bases between. Germline V gene sequence: CDR1 SGHNT, CDR2 YYREEE (reference sequence). The length of the CDR3 is 12 residues. The CDR3 reads CASSSTGTEAFF. DNA for the CDR3: TGTGCCAGCAGCTCAACAGGGACTGAAGCTTTCTTT.

The chain carries TRBV4-3 and TRBJ1-5, with a possible D match to TRBD1 (6 bases). The CDR3 loop spans 16 amino acids. Between the trimmed V and J ends, which lost 3 bases and 0 bases, there was a span of 12 bases. The germline V gene has CDR1 LGHNA and CDR2 YSLEER. Here the CDR3 DNA reads TGCGCCAGCAGCCAGGCGTGGACAGATAGCAATCAGCCCCAGCATTTT. Its protein is CASSQAWTDSNQPQHF.

This chain joins TRBV9 and TRBJ2-7; no reliable D call. This CDR3 spans 14 amino acids. Germline CDR1 SGDLS, CDR2 YYNGEE. Between the trimmed V and J ends, which lost 0 bases and 3 bases, there was a span of 10 bases. The CDR3 sequence: CASSVAPNDYEQYF. CDR3 nucleotides: TGTGCCAGCAGCGTAGCCCCGAATGACTACGAGCAGTACTTC.

The V gene is TRBV7-2, the J gene TRBJ2-7, with TRBD2 matching 7 bases. After removal of 6 bases from V and 4 bases from J, the junction contained 9 bases not matched to a gene. This CDR3 has 14 amino acids. In germline, CDR1 is SGHTA, CDR2 FQGNSA. CDR3 nucleotides: TGTGCCAGCAGTCACGTAGCGGGCACTTACGAGCAGTACTTC. This sequence encodes CASSHVAGTYEQYF.

V is TRBV11-1 and J is TRBJ2-7; tentative D call: TRBD1 (6 bases). The CDR3 runs to 15 residues. Trimming took off 1 base at V and 6 bases at J, with 16 bases between the two ends. Germline V gene sequence: CDR1 SGHAT, CDR2 FQDESV (reference sequence). The CDR3 region is CASSLDILQGIEQYF. Written as DNA, the CDR3 is TGTGCCAGCAGCTTAGACATCTTACAGGGCATCGAGCAGTACTTC.

This chain joins TRBV27 and TRBJ2-1; TRBD1 aligns across 7 bases. The length of the CDR3 is 15 residues. Trimming cost V 1 base and J 6 bases; bases outside gene matches: 6. The germline V gene has CDR1 MNHEY and CDR2 SMNVEV (reference sequence). The CDR3 DNA sequence: TGTGCCAGCAGTTTATTCCCGGGACAGTCCAATGAGCAGTTCTTC. Its protein product is CASSLFPGQSNEQFF.

This rearrangement joins TRBV28 to TRBJ2-7, with a weak D call TRBD2 (6 bases). CDR3 length equals 12 residues. Germline lookup yields CDR1 MDHEN and CDR2 SYDVKM. V was cut by 6 bases and J by 9 bases, with 15 bases left in between. CDR3 sequence (DNA): TGTGCCAGCAGCCCGGGACTCACGGCGCAGTACTTC. Its translation is CASSPGLTAQYF.

V usage is TRBV5-1 and J usage is TRBJ1-1; no firm D call. The germline V gene encodes CDR1 SGHRS and CDR2 YFSETQ. This CDR3 is 12 amino acids long. The ends were cut back, 0 bases at V and 7 bases at J, with 7 bases in the middle. This chain's CDR3 is CASSLAGIEAFF. DNA for the CDR3: TGCGCCAGCAGCTTGGCAGGTATTGAAGCTTTCTTT.